Detailed here is one T cell receptor beta chain. These data originate in a study of T cell changes during pregnancy in multiple sclerosis. Produced via immunoSEQ multiplex PCR; TCRdb's table is partial and in-frame only. The table lists roughly 38,000 clones, 90% of them singletons, with more than 8.5% in the top ten. The sequence was collected from a female donor with multiple sclerosis, enrolled in a pregnancy study. Sequenced material: CD8+ T cells from peripheral blood mononuclear cells, taken in the first trimester of pregnancy.

The CDR3 bases are TGTGCCAGCAGCGTAGGTCGGGGGACAGCGAACACCGGGGAGCTGTTTTTT. Protein product: CASSVGRGTANTGELFF. The chain employs TRBV5-4 and TRBJ2-2; the D gene is possibly TRBD1 (7 bases). Germline V gene data show CDR1 as SGHNT and CDR2 as YYREEE (reference sequence). Trimming cost V 4 bases and J 0 bases, with 16 bases left between them. The CDR3 is made up of 17 amino acids.